One sample yielded the 14 T cell receptor beta chains listed below, sequenced in a study of beta chain features in type 1 diabetes. Overall study findings and caveats: Among all four CD4+ subsets, Type 1 diabetes patients had TCRB CDR3s that were moderately but significantly shorter.

Every bit of the isolated RNA underwent reverse transcription, so sequencing read expressed TCRB transcripts. The assay was immunoSEQ multiplex PCR, and TCRdb's table has in-frame clones only and misses some. This sample has roughly 350,000 clones, with 9.6% found just once. Their antigens are not known. Sequenced material: central memory CD4+ T cells from blood. These receptor sequences come from a man aged 25-45 years with type 1 diabetes.

The chain is built from TRBV11-3 and TRBJ2-7, with D tentatively TRBD1 or TRBD2 (5 bases each). The V and J ends lost 3 bases and 2 bases respectively, with 11 bases between them. The CDR3 totals 14 residues. CDR1 SGHNT and CDR2 YENEEA come from the germline V gene. The CDR3 loop reads CASSFRDGPYEQYF. The CDR3 bases are TGTGCCAGCAGCTTCCGGGACGGACCCTACGAGCAGTACTTC.

The table lists this clone with a few counts. This chain links TRBV11-2 with TRBJ2-7; 12 nucleotides align to TRBD1. Per germline, CDR1 SGHAT and CDR2 FQNNGV. This CDR3 has 14 residues. With V trimmed by 3 bases and J by 6 bases, 3 bases remained unmatched. In DNA form, the CDR3 reads TGTGCCAGCAGCTTGGGACAGGGGGCAGGCGAGCAGTACTTC. This codes for CASSLGQGAGEQYF.

This clone was picked up a small number of times. This chain uses TRBV19 with TRBJ1-5; TRBD1 matches at 9 bases. The germline CDR1 and CDR2 sequences are LNHDA and SQIVND (reference sequence). The CDR3 spans 13 residues. V shed 4 bases and J 11 bases; nucleotides not matched to a gene: 6. The CDR3: CASSTGQGQTQHF. CDR3 in DNA: TGTGCCAGTAGTACGGGACAGGGCCAGACCCAGCATTTT.

Only a few counts were recorded for this clone. This rearrangement joins TRBV7-3 to TRBJ2-3; D perhaps matches TRBD2 (5 bases). The CDR3 is 12 residues long. With 8 bases removed from V and 3 bases from J, the gap between germline ends came to 9 bases. CDR1 SGHTA and CDR2 FQGTGA come from the germline V gene. The CDR3 reads CASSGETDTQYF. Written as DNA, the CDR3 is TGTGCCAGCTCCGGGGAGACAGATACGCAGTATTTT.

The V gene is TRBV2, the J gene TRBJ2-5, with D uncertain. The V and J ends lost 8 bases and 1 base respectively, with 20 bases between them. The CDR3 is made up of 16 amino acids. CDR1 is SNHLY and CDR2 is FYNNEI in the germline V gene. The CDR3 protein is CASRYGLEPIQETQYF. The CDR3 coding sequence is TGTGCCAGCCGATATGGGCTGGAGCCGATCCAAGAGACCCAGTACTTC.

The rearrangement links TRBV5-5 to TRBJ1-5; D gene uncertain. The CDR3 runs to 10 residues. The V and J ends lost 5 bases and 7 bases respectively, with 4 bases between them. The germline gives CDR1 SGHKS, CDR2 YYEKEE (reference sequence). CDR3: CASSTQPQHF. The CDR3 nucleotides read TGTGCCAGCAGTACACAGCCCCAGCATTTT.

The sample holds a few counts of this clone. The sample holds other DNA sequences that translate to the same CDR3. J is TRBJ2-7 and V is TRBV11-2, with D possibly TRBD1 on 6 matching bases. Trimming cost V 0 bases and J 0 bases, with 9 bases left between them. The CDR3 consists of 15 residues. Germline CDR1 and CDR2: SGHAT and FQNNGV. The CDR3 protein is CASSLDPTGSYEQYF. The CDR3 region has the DNA TGTGCCAGCAGCTTAGATCCGACAGGCTCCTACGAGCAGTACTTC.

This clone was seen a handful of times. The chain links TRBV7-6 to TRBJ1-2; TRBD1 agrees at 7 bases. V gave up 5 bases and J gave up 3 bases; unmatched junction bases: 6. CDR3 length: 14 amino acids. Germline CDR1 is SGHVS and CDR2 is FNYEAQ. CDR3 in amino acids: CASSGPQGYYGYTF. The CDR3 DNA reads as TGTGCCAGCAGCGGCCCACAGGGGTACTATGGCTACACCTTC.

This clone has just one count. This chain uses TRBV7-9 with TRBJ1-5, with 8 bases identical to TRBD1. Germline CDR1 reads SEHNR; CDR2 reads FQNEAQ (reference sequence). The trim removed 4 bases at V and 3 bases at J, leaving 5 bases unmatched. This CDR3 is 15 amino acids long. The chain's CDR3 is CASSSETGDNQPQHF. CDR3 in DNA: TGTGCCAGCAGCTCCGAGACAGGGGACAATCAGCCCCAGCATTTT.

This clone was seen more than once but under ten times. A read error is possible here, since a much larger clone lies one base away. J is TRBJ2-5 and V is TRBV10-3; D remains unclear. The J call may not be correct, given that the DNA end is closer to TRBJ2-7. There are 11 residues in the CDR3. The germline V gene has CDR1 ENHRY and CDR2 SYGVKD. The CDR3 reads CAISENYEQYF. The CDR3 DNA follows: TGTGCCATCAGTGAGAACTACGAGCAGTACTTC.

This clone was counted a few times. The V gene is TRBV27, the J gene TRBJ1-3; D is undetermined. There are 15 residues in the CDR3. CDR1 is MNHEY, CDR2 SMNVEV, per germline (reference sequence). The V gene lost 6 bases and the J gene lost 2 bases, with 14 bases spanning the gap. The CDR3 sequence: CASRPNRAAGNTIYF. For the CDR3, the DNA is TGTGCCAGCAGACCAAATCGGGCGGCTGGAAACACCATATATTTT.

This clone was seen a handful of times. V gene TRBV19 combines with J gene TRBJ2-7, with 12 bases that match TRBD1. The germline V gene encodes CDR1 LNHDA and CDR2 SQIVND (reference sequence). There are 15 residues in the CDR3. Trimming at V came to 3 bases and at J to 3 bases, leaving 3 bases not matched to a gene. CDR3 sequence: CASSIGTGGVYEQYF. The CDR3 DNA is TGTGCCAGTAGTATTGGGACAGGGGGCGTCTACGAGCAGTACTTC.

The V and J genes are TRBV5-4 and TRBJ2-1; the match to TRBD2 covers 8 bases. Unmatched junction bases numbered 3, after V lost 0 bases and J lost 4 bases. The CDR3 loop spans 15 amino acids. CDR1 is SGHNT, CDR2 YYREEE, per germline (reference sequence). The CDR3 loop is CASSLDLAGYNEQFF. For the CDR3, the DNA is TGTGCCAGCAGCTTGGATCTAGCGGGTTACAATGAGCAGTTCTTC.

This clone was counted ten times or more. The rearrangement uses TRBV25-1 and TRBJ2-7, with D perhaps TRBD1 (6 bases). The CDR3 consists of 15 residues. Germline V gives CDR1 MGHDK, CDR2 SYGVNS. The germline V and J ends were trimmed by 3 bases and 4 bases, with 16 bases remaining between them. This CDR3 is CASSDGAQGRYEQYF. The CDR3 DNA reads TGTGCCAGCAGTGATGGGGCGCAGGGGCGGTACGAGCAGTACTTC.